This is a list of T cell receptor beta chains from one sample in a study of CD8+ T cells in alopecia areata. The repertoire was sequenced with immunoSEQ multiplex PCR; TCRdb's copy has only in-frame clones and lacks some. The repertoire holds about 150,000 clones, with around 87% as singletons. Source: CD8+ T cells sorted from blood, taken at week 0. The receptors here all came from a human donor with alopecia areata. CDR3s include the opening cysteine and the closing phenylalanine or tryptophan. The D gene is left open where the match is weak. Size is stated for part of the rows, as once, few or many counts, or as a class when the clone is expanded.

TRBV27	once	TRBJ1-5	-	TGTGCCAGCAGTTTGAGCTTTAGCAATCAGCCCCAGCATTTT	CASSLSFSNQPQHF
TRBV27	-	TRBJ2-3	TRBD2	TGTGCCAGCAGCCAACCGGGACTAGCGGATGTTATAGCAGATACGCAGTATTTT	CASSQPGLADVIADTQYF
TRBV9	-	TRBJ2-1	-	TGTGCCAGCAGCCGGGCGGACAATGAGCAGTTCTTC	CASSRADNEQFF
TRBV29-1	-	TRBJ2-7	-	TGCAGCGTTGATAGCTCCGGCTCCTACGAGCAGTACTTC	CSVDSSGSYEQYF
TRBV6-5	-	TRBJ1-1	-	TGTGCCAGCGGACCACCCAGGGCGGCGAACACTGAAGCTTTCTTT	CASGPPRAANTEAFF
TRBV27	-	TRBJ2-3	-	TGTGCCAGCAGTTTAAAGGCCCCTCATAGGGATACGCAGTATTTT	CASSLKAPHRDTQYF
TRBV6-6	once	TRBJ2-7	-	TGTGCCAGCAGTTACGCCCCGGACGAGCAGTACTTC	CASSYAPDEQYF
TRBV9	-	TRBJ2-7	TRBD1	TGTGCCAGCAGCGTAACCGGACAGGGGACCGCAGACGAGCAGTACTTC	CASSVTGQGTADEQYF
TRBV5-1	-	TRBJ1-3	TRBD1	TGCGCCAGCAGCTTCGAGGGACAGGGAACTGGAAACACCATATATTTT	CASSFEGQGTGNTIYF
TRBV29-1	-	TRBJ1-2	-	TGCAGCGCTGGGGGCCGGTCTAACTATGGCTACACCTTC	CSAGGRSNYGYTF
TRBV7-9	-	TRBJ1-1	-	TGTGCCAGCAGCTTCCAAATCACTGAAGCTTTCTTT	CASSFQITEAFF
TRBV30	-	TRBJ2-7	-	TGTGCCTGGAGTCGCGGCGGCTACGAGCAGTACTTC	CAWSRGGYEQYF
TRBV18	-	TRBJ2-6	TRBD1	TGTGCCAGCTCACCTGTAACAGGGGGGCACTCTGGGGCCAACGTCCTGACTTTC	CASSPVTGGHSGANVLTF
TRBV7-2	-	TRBJ2-5	-	TGTGCCAGCAGCTTGGATACAGGGATCCAAGAGACCCAGTACTTC	CASSLDTGIQETQYF
TRBV6-5	-	TRBJ1-1	TRBD1	TGTGCCAGCACAACAGGGGCCACTGAAGCTTTCTTT	CASTTGATEAFF
TRBV10-3	-	TRBJ2-3	-	TGTGCCATCAGTGAGTCGTCGGATACGCAGTATTTT	CAISESSDTQYF